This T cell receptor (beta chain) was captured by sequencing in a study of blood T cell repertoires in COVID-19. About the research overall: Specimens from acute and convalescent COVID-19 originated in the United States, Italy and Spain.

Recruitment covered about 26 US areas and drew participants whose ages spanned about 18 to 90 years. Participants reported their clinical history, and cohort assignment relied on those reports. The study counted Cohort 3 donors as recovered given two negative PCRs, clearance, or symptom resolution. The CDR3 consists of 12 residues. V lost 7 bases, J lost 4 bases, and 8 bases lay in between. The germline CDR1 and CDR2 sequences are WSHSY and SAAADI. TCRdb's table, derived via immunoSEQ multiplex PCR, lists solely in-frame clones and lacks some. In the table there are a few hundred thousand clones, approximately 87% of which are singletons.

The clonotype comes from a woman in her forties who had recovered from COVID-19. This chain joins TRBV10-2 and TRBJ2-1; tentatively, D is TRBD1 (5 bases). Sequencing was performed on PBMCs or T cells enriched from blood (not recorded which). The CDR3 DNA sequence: TGCGCCAGCAAACGACAGTACAATGAGCAGTTCTTC. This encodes CASKRQYNEQFF.